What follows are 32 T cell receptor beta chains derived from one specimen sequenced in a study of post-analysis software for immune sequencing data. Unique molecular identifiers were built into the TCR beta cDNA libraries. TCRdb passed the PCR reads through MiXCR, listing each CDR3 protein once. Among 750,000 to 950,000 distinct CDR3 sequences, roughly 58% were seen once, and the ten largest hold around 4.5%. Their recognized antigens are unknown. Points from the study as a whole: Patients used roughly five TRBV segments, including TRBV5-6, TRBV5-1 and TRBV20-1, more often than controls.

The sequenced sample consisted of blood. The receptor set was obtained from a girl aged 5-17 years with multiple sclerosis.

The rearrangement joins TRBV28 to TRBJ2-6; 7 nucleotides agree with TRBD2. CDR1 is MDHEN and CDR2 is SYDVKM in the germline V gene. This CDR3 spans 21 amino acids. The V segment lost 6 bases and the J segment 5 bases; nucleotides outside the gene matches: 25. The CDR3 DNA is TGTGCCAGCAGCCTTAGCACCGCCTCCGGGACTATACCCTCCAGGGCCAACGTCCTGACTTTC. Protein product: CASSLSTASGTIPSRANVLTF.

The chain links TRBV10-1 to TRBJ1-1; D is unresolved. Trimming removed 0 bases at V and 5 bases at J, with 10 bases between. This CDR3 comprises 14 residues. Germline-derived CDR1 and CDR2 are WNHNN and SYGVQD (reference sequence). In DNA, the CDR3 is TGCGCCAGCAGTGAGTCCCCAGCCAGGACTGAAGCTTTCTTT. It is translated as CASSESPARTEAFF.

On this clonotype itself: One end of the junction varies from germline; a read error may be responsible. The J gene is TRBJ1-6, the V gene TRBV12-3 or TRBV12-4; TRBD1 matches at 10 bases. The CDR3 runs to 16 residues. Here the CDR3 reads CASSRSSGQGNSLLHF. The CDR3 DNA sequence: TGTGCCAGCAGCCGAAGCTCGGGACAGGGGAATTCACTCCTCCACTTT.

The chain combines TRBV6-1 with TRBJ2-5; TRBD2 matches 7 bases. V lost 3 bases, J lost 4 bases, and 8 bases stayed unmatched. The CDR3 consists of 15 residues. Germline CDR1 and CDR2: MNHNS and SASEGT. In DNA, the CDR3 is TGTGCCAGCAGTGATCGCCCCGGGGGGATAGAGACCCAGTACTTC. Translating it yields CASSDRPGGIETQYF.

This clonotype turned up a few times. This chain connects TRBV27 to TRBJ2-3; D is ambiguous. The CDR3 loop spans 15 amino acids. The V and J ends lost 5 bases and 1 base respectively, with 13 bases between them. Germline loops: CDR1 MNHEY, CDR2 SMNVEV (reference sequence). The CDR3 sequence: CASSRGPRRTDTQYF. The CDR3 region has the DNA TGTGCCAGCAGTCGAGGACCGAGGCGCACAGATACGCAGTATTTT.

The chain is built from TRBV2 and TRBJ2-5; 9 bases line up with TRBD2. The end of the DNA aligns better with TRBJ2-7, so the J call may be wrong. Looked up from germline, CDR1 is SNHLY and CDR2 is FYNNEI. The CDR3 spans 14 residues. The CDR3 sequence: CASSERAGGYEQYF. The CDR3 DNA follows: TGTGCCAGCAGTGAGAGGGCGGGAGGGTACGAGCAGTACTTC.

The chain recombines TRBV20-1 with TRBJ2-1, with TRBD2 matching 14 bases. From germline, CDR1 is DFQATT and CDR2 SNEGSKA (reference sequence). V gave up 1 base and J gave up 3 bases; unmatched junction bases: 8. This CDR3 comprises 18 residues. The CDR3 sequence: CSARALSGTSGSYNEQFF. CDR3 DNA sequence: TGCAGTGCTAGAGCCCTCTCCGGGACTAGCGGGAGCTACAATGAGCAGTTCTTC.

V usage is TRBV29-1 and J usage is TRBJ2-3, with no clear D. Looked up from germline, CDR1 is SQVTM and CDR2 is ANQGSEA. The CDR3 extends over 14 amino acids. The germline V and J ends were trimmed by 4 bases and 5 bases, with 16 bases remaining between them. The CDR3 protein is CSVGGTNGIDTQYF. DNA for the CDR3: TGCAGCGTTGGCGGAACAAATGGAATAGATACGCAGTATTTT.

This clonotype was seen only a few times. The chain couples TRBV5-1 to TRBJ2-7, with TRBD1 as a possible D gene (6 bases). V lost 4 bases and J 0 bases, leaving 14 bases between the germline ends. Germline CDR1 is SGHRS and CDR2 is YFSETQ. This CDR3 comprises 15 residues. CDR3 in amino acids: CASSKGDVPSYEQYF. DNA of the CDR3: TGCGCCAGCAGCAAGGGGGACGTCCCCTCCTACGAGCAGTACTTC.

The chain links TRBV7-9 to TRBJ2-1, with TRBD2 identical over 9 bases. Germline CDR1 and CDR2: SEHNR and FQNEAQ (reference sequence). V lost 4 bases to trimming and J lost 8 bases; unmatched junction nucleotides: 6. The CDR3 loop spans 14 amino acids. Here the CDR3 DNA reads TGTGCCAGCAGCTCGGCGGGAGGGTGGGATGAGCAGTTCTTC. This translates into CASSSAGGWDEQFF.

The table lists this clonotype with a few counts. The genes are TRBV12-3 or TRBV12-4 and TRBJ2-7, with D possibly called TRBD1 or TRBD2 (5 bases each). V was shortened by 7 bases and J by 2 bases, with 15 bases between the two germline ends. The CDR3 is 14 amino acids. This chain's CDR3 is CASTRDGRAYEQYF. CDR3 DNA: TGTGCCAGCACCCGGGACGGTAGGGCCTACGAGCAGTACTTC.

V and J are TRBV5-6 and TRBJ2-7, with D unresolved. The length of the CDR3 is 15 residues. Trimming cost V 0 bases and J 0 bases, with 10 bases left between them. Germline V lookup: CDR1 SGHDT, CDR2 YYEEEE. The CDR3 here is CASSLATTFSYEQYF. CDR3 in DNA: TGTGCCAGCAGCTTGGCGACGACCTTCTCCTACGAGCAGTACTTC.

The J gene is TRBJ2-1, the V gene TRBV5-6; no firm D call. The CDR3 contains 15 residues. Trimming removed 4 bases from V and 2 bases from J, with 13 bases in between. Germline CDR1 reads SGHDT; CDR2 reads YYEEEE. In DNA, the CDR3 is TGTGCCAGCAGCCTGGGGTGGCGGACCTACAATGAGCAGTTCTTC. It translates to CASSLGWRTYNEQFF.

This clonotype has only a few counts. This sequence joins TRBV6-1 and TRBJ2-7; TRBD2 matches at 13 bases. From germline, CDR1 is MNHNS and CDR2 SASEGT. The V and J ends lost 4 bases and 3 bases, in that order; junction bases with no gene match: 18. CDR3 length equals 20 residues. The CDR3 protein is CASSANPGTSGKIIFYEQYF. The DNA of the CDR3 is TGTGCCAGCAGTGCCAACCCCGGGACTAGCGGGAAAATTATCTTCTACGAGCAGTACTTC.

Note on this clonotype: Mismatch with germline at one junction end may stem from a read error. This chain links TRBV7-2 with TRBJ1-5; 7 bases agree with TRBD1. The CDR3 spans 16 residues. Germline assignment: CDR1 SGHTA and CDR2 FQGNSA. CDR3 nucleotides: TGTGCCGGCAGCTTAGCCTCGACAGGGTCGAATCAGCCCCAGCATTTT. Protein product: CAGSLASTGSNQPQHF.

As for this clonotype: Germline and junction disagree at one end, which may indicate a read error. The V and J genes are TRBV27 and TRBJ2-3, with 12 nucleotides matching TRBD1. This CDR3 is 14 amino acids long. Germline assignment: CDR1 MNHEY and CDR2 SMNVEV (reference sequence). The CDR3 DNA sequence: TGTACCAGCGGGGGACAGGGGGCAACAGATACGCAGTATTTT. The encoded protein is CTSGGQGATDTQYF.

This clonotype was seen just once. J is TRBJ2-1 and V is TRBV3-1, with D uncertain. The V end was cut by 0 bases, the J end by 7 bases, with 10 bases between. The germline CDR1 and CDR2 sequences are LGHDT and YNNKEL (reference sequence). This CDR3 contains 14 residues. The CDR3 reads CASSQDPTGNEQFF. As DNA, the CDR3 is TGTGCCAGCAGCCAAGATCCCACGGGTAATGAGCAGTTCTTC.

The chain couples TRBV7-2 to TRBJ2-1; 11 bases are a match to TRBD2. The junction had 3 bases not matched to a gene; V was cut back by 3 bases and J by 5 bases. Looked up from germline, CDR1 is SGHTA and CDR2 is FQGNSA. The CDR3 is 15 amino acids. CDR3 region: CASSLGLAVNNEQFF. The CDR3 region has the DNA TGTGCCAGCAGCTTGGGACTAGCGGTTAACAATGAGCAGTTCTTC.

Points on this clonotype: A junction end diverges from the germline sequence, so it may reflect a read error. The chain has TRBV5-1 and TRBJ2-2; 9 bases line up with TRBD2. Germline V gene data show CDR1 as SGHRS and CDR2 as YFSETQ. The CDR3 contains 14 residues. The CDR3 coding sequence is TGTGCCAGCAGCTTGGGACTAGCCACCGGGGAGCTGTTTTTT. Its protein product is CASSLGLATGELFF.

The CDR3 DNA reads as TGTGCCAGCAGTCTGACAGGGGGCCAGAATGAGCAGTTCTTC. Protein sequence: CASSLTGGQNEQFF. This sequence joins TRBV2 and TRBJ2-1; 10 bases line up with TRBD1. Germline-derived CDR1 and CDR2 are SNHLY and FYNNEI. With 5 bases clipped from V and 7 bases from J, the junction kept 5 bases outside the gene matches. The CDR3 consists of 14 residues. Full variable domain (remainder filled in from reference TRBV2 and TRBJ2-1): EPEVTQTPSHQVTQMGQEVILRCVPISNHLYFYWYRQILGQKVEFLVSFYNNEISEKSEIFDDQFSVERPDGSNFTLKIRSTKLEDSAMYFCASSLTGGQNEQFFGPGTRLTVL.

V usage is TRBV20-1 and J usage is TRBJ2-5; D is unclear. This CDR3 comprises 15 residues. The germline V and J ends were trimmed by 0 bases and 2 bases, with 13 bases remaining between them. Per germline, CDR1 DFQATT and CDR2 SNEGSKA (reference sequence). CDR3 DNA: TGCAGTGCTAGAGATAACCCCAGGAGACAAGAGACCCAGTACTTC. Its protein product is CSARDNPRRQETQYF.

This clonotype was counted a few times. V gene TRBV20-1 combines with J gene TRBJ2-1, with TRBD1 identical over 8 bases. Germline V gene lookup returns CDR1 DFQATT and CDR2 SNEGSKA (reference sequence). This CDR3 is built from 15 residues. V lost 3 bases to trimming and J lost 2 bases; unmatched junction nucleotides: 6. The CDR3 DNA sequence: TGCAGTGCTAGGTACAGGGGGTCACCCTACAATGAGCAGTTCTTC. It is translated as CSARYRGSPYNEQFF.

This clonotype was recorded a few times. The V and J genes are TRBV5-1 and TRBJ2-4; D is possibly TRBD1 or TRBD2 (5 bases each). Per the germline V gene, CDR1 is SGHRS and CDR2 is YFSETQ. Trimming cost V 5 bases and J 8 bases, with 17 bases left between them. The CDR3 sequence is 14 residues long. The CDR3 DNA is TGCGCCAGCAGTCCCCCGGGCCTGGGGGACATTCAGTACTTC. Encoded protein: CASSPPGLGDIQYF.

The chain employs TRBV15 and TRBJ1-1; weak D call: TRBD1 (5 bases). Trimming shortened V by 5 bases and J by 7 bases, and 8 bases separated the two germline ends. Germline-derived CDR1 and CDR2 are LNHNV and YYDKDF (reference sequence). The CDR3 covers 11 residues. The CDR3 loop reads CATSRGIEAFF. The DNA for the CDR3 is TGTGCCACCAGCCGGGGGATTGAAGCTTTCTTT. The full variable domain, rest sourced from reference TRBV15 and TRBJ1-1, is DAMVIQNPRYQVTQFGKPVTLSCSQTLNHNVMYWYQQKSSQAPKLLFHYYDKDFNNEADTPDNFQSRRPNTSFCFLDIRSPGLGDTAMYLCATSRGIEAFFGQGTRLTVV.

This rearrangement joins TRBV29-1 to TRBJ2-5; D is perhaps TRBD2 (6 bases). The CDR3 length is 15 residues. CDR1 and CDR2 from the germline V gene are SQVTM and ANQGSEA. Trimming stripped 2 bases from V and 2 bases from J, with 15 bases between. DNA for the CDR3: TGCAGCGTTGAACGAGGGGCGGGACGACAAGAGACCCAGTACTTC. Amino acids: CSVERGAGRQETQYF.

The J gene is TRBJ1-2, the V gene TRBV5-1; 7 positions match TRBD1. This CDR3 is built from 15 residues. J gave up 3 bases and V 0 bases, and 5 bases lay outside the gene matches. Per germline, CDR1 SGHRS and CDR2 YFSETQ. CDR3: CASSLVTGQHYGYTF. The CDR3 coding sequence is TGCGCCAGCAGCTTGGTAACGGGACAGCACTATGGCTACACCTTC. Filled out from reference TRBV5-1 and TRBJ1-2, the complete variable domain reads KAGVTQTPRYLIKTRGQQVTLSCSPISGHRSVSWYQQTPGQGLQFLFEYFSETQRNKGNFPGRFSGRQFSNSRSEMNVSTLELGDSALYLCASSLVTGQHYGYTFGSGTRLTVV.

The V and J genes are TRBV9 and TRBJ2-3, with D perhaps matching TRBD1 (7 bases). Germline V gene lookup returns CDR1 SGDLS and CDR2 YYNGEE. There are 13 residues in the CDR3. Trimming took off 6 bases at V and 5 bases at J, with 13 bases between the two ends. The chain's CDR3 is CASNQGGGDTQYF. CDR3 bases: TGTGCCAGCAACCAGGGGGGCGGAGATACGCAGTATTTT.

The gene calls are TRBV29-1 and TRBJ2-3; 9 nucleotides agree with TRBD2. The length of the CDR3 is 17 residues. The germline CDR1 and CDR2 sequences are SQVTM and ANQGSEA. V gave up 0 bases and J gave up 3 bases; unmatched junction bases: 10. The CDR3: CSVEDPSRGGATDTQYF. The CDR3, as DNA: TGCAGCGTTGAAGATCCGAGTCGCGGGGGGGCGACAGATACGCAGTATTTT.

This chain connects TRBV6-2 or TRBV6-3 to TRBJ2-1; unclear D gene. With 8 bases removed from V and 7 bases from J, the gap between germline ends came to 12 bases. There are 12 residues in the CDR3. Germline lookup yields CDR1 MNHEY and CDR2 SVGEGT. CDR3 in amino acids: CASEDLRNEQFF. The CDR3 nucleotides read TGTGCCAGCGAAGATTTACGGAATGAGCAGTTCTTC.

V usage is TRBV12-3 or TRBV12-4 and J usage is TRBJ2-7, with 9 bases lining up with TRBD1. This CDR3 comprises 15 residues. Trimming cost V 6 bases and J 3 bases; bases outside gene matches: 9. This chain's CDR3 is CASSSVGTGIYEQYF. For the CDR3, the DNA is TGTGCCAGCAGCTCGGTCGGGACAGGGATCTACGAGCAGTACTTC.

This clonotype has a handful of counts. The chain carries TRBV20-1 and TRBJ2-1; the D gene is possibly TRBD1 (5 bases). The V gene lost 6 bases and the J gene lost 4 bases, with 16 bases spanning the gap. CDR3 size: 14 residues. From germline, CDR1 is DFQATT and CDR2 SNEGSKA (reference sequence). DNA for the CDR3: TGCAGTGCCAGACCTAGTACAGGATACAATGAGCAGTTCTTC. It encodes CSARPSTGYNEQFF.

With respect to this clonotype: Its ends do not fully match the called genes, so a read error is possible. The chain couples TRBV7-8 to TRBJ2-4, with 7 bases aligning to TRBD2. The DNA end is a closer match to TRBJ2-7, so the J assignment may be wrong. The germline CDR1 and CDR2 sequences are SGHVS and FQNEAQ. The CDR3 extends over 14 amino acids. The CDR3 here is CTSSLGRGLREQYF. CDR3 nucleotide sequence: TGTACCAGCAGCTTGGGGAGGGGTTTGCGCGAGCAGTACTTC.